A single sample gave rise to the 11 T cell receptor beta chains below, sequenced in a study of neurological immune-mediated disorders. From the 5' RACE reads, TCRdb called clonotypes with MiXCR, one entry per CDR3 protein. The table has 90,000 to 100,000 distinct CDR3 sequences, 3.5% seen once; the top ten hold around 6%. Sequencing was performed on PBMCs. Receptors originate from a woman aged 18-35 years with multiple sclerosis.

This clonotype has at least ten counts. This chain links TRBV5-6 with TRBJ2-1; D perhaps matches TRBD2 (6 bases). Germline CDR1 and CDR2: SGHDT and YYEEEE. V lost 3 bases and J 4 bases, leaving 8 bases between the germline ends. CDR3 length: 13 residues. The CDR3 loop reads CASSSGTYNEQFF. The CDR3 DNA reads TGTGCCAGCAGCTCCGGGACTTACAATGAGCAGTTCTTC.

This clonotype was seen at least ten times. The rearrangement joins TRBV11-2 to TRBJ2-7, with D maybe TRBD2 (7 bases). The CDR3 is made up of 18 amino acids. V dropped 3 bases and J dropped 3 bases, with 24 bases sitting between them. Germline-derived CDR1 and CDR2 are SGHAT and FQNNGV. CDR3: CASSFGRGADRRFYEQYF. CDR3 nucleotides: TGTGCCAGCAGCTTTGGGAGGGGGGCTGACCGGAGGTTCTACGAGCAGTACTTC.

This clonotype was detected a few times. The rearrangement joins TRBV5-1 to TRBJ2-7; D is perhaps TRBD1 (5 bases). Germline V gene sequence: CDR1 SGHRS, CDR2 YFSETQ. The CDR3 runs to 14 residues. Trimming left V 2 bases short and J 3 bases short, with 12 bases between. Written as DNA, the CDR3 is TGCGCCAGCAGCTTCGGTTTCCAGGGCTACGAGCAGTACTTC. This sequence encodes CASSFGFQGYEQYF.

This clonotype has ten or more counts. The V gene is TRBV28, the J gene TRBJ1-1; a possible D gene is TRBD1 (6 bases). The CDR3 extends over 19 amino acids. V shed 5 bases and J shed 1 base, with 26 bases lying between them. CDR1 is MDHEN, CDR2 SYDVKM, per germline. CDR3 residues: CASSTIWGRGTGRNTEAFF. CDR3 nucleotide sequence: TGTGCCAGCAGTACTATATGGGGTAGGGGTACAGGGAGGAACACTGAAGCTTTCTTT. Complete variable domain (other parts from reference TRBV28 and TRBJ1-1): DVKVTQSSRYLVKRTGEKVFLECVQDMDHENMFWYRQDPGLGLRLIYFSYDVKMKEKGDIPEGYSVSREKKERFSLILESASTNQTSMYLCASSTIWGRGTGRNTEAFFGQGTRLTVV.

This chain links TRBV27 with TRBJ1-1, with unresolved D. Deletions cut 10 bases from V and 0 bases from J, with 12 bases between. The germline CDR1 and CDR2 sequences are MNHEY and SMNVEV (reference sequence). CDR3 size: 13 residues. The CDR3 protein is CATRARMNTEAFF. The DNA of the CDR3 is TGTGCCACCCGCGCCCGGATGAACACTGAAGCTTTCTTT.

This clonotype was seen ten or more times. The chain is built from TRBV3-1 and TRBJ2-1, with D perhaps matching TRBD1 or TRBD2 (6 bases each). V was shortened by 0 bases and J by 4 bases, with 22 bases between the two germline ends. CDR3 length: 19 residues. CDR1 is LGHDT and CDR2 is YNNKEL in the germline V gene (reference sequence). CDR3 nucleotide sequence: TGTGCCAGCAGCCAAGAAGTGGGTGGTTACGGGGGCCGGTACAATGAGCAGTTCTTC. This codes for CASSQEVGGYGGRYNEQFF.

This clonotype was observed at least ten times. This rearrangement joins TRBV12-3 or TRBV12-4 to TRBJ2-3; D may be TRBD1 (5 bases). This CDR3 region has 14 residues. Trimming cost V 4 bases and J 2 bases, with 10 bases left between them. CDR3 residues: CASSSGANTDTQYF. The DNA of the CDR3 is TGTGCCAGCAGTTCTGGGGCTAACACAGATACGCAGTATTTT.

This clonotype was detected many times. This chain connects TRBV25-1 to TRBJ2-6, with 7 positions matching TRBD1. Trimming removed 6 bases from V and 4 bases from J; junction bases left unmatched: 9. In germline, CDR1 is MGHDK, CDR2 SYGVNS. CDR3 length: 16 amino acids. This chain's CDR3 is CASSVTGAAGANVLTF. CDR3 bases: TGTGCCAGCAGCGTAACAGGGGCGGCGGGGGCCAACGTCCTGACTTTC.

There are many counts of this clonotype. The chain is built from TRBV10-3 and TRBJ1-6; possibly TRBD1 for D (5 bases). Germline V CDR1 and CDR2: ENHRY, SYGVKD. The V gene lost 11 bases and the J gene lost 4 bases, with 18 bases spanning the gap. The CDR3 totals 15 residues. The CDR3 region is CASALGTGYNSPLHF. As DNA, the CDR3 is TGTGCCTCTGCTCTTGGGACGGGGTATAATTCACCCCTCCACTTT.

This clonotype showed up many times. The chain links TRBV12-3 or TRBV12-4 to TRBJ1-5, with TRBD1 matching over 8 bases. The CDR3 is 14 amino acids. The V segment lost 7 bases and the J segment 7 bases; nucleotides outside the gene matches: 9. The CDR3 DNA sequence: TGTGCCAGCACTCCCGGGGACAGGCCCCAGCCCCAGCATTTT. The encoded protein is CASTPGDRPQPQHF.

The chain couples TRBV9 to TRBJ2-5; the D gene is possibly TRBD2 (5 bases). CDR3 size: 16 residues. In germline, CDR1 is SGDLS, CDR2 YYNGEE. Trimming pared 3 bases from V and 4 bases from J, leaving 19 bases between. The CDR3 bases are TGTGCCAGCAGCGCCCGAGCCGAGGGCTACCGAGAGACCCAGTACTTC. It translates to CASSARAEGYRETQYF.